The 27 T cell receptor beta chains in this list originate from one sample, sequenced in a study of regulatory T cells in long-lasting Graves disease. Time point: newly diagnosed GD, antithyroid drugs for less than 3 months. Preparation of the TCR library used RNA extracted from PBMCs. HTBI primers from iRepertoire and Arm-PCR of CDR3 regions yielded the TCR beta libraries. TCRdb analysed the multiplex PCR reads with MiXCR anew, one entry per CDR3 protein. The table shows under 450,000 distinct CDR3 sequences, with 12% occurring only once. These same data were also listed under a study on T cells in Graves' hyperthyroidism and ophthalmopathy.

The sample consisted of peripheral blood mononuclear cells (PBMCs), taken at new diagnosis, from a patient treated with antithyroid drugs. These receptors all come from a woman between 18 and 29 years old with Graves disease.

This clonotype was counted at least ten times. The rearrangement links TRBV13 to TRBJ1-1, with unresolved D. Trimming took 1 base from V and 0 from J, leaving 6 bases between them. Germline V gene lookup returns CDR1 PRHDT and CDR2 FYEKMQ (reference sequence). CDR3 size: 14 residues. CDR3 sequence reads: CASSLDSMNTEAFF. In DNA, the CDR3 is TGTGCCAGCAGCTTAGATAGTATGAACACTGAAGCTTTCTTT.

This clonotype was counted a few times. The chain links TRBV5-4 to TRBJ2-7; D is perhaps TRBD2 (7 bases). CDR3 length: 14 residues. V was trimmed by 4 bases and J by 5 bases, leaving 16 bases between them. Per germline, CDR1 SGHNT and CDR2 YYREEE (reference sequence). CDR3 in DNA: TGTGCCAGCAGCCCGGAGGGAGGGGGAAACGAGCAGTACTTC. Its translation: CASSPEGGGNEQYF.

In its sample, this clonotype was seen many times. The CDR3 protein is CASSWGVNNYGYTF. The CDR3 DNA is TGCGCCAGCTCCTGGGGCGTAAACAACTATGGCTACACCTTC. The genes are TRBV5-1 and TRBJ1-2; a weak D match, TRBD1 (5 bases). Germline loops: CDR1 SGHRS, CDR2 YFSETQ. With 7 bases removed from V and 2 bases from J, the gap between germline ends came to 15 bases. CDR3 length: 14 residues.

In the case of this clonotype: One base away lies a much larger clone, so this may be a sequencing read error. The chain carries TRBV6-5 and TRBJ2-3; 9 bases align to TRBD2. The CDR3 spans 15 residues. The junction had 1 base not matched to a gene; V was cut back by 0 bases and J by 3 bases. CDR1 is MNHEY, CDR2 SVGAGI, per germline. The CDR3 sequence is CASSYSSGRTDTQYF. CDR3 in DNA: TGTGCCAGCAGTTACTCTAGCGGGAGAACAGATACGCAGTATTTT.

The CDR3, as DNA: TGTGCCAGCAGCCGGACTAGAGGGTTCACCGGGGAGCTGTTTTTT. This gives the protein CASSRTRGFTGELFF. This chain connects TRBV7-9 to TRBJ2-2; 7 nucleotides agree with TRBD2. The germline V gene has CDR1 SEHNR and CDR2 FQNEAQ (reference sequence). V dropped 5 bases and J dropped 4; count of bases not matched to a gene: 7. There are 15 residues in the CDR3.

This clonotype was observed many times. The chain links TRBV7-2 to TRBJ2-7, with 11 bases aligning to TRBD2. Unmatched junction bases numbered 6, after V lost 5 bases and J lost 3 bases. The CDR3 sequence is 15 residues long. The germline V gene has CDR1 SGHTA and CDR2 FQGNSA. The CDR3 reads CASSPASGRLYEQYF. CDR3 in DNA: TGTGCCAGCAGCCCCGCTAGCGGGAGGCTCTACGAGCAGTACTTC.

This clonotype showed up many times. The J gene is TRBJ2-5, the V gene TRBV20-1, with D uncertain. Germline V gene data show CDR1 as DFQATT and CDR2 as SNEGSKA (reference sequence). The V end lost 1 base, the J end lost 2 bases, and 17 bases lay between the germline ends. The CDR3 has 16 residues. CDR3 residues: CSARVTVRVRQETQYF. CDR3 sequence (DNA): TGCAGTGCTAGAGTGACTGTAAGGGTTCGACAAGAGACCCAGTACTTC.

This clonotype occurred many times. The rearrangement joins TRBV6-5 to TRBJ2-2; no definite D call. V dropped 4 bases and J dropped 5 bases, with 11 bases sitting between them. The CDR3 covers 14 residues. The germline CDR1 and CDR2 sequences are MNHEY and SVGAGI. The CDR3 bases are TGTGCCAGCAGTTCGGCGACTGGGACCGGGGAGCTGTTTTTT. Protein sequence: CASSSATGTGELFF.

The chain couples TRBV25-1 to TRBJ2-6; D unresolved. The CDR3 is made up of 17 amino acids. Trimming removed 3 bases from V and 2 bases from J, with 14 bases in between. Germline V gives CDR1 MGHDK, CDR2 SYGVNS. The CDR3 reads CASSETPLETGANVLTF. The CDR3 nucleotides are TGTGCCAGCAGTGAGACTCCTTTAGAGACTGGGGCCAACGTCCTGACTTTC.

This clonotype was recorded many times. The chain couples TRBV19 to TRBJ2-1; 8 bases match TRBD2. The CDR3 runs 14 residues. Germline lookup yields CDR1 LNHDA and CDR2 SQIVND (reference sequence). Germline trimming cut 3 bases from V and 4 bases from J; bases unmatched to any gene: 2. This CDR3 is CASSITGGYNEQFF. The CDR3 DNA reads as TGTGCCAGTAGTATTACGGGGGGGTACAATGAGCAGTTCTTC.

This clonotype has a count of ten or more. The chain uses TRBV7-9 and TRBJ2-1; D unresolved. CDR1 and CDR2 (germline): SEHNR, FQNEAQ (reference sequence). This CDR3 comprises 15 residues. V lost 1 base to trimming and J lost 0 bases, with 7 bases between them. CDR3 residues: CASSLVGFSYNEQFF. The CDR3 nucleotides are TGTGCCAGCAGCTTAGTAGGGTTCTCCTACAATGAGCAGTTCTTC.

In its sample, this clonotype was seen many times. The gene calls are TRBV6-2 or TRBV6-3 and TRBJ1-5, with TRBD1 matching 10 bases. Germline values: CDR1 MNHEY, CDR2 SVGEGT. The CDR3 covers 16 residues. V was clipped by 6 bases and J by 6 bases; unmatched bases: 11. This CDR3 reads CASRLAGTGEGQPQHF. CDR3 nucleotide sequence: TGTGCCAGCAGGTTGGCCGGGACAGGGGAAGGTCAGCCCCAGCATTTT.

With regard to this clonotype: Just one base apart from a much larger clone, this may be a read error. In nucleotides, the CDR3 is TGTGCCAGCAGTGGCCTCCAGGGACAGGGGCAAGGGAATGAGCAGTTCTTC. Protein sequence: CASSGLQGQGQGNEQFF. The V gene is TRBV6-2 or TRBV6-3, the J gene TRBJ2-1, with 10 bases fitting TRBD1. The germline CDR1 and CDR2 sequences are MNHEY and SVGEGT. Unmatched junction bases numbered 14, after V lost 5 bases and J lost 7 bases. The CDR3 loop spans 17 amino acids.

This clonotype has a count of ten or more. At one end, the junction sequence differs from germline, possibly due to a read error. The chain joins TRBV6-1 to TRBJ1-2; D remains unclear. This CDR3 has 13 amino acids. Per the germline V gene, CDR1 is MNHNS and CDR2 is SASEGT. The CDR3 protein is CATSRRVIYGYTF. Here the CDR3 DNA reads TGTGCCACCAGTCGGCGGGTCATATATGGCTACACCTTC.

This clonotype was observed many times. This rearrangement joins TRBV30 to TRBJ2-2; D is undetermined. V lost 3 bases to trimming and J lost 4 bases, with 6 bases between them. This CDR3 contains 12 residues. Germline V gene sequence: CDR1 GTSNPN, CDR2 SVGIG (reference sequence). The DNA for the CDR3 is TGTGCCTGGAGGACGGGCACCGGGGAGCTGTTTTTT. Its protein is CAWRTGTGELFF.

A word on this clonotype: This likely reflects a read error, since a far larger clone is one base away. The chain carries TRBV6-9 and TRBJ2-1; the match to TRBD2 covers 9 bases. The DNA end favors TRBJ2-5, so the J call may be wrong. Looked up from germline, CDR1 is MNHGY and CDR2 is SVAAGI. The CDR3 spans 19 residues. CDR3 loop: CASSLPSSGGRLATETQYF. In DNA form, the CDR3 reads TGTGCCAGCAGTTTGCCGAGTAGCGGGGGCCGCCTTGCTACCGAGACCCAGTACTTC.

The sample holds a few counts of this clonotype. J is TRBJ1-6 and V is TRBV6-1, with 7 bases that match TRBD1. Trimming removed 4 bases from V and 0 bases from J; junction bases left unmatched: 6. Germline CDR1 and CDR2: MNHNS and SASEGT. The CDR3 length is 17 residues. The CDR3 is CASSATGLSSYNSPLHF. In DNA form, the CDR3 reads TGTGCCAGCAGTGCGACAGGGTTGAGCTCCTATAATTCACCCCTCCACTTT.

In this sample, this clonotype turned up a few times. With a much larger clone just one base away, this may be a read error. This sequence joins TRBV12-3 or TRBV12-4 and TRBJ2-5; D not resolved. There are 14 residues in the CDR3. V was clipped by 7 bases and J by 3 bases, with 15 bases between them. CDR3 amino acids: CASNLDGNEETQYF. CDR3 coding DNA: TGTGCCAGCAATTTGGACGGAAACGAAGAGACCCAGTACTTC.

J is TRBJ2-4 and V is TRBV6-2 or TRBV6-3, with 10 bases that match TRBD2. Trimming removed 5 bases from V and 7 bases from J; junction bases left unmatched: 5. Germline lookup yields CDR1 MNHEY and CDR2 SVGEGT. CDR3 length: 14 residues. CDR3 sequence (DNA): TGTGCCAGCAGTAGAGGGACTAGCGAGAACATTCAGTACTTC. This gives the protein CASSRGTSENIQYF.

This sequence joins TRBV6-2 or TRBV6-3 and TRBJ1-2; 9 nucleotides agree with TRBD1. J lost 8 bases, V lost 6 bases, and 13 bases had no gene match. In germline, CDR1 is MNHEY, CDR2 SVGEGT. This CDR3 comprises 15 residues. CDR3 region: CASSRRDRVQEGYTF. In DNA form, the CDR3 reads TGTGCCAGCAGCCGAAGGGACAGGGTACAGGAAGGCTACACCTTC.

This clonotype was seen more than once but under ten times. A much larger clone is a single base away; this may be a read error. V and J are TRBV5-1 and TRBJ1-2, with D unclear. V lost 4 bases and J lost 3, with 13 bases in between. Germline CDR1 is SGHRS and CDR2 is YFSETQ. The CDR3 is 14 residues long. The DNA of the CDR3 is TGCGCCAGCAGCCCAGGCAAGCCCTACTATGGCTACACCTTC. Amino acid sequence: CASSPGKPYYGYTF.

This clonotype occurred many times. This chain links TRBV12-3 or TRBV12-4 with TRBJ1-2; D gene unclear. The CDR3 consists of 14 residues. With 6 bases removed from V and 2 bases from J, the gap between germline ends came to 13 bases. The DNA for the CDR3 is TGTGCCAGCAGCCTTGGAAGTGTGAACTATGGCTACACCTTC. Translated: CASSLGSVNYGYTF.

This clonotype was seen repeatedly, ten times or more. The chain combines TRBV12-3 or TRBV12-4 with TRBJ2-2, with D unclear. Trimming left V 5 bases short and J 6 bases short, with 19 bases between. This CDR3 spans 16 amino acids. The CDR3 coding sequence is TGTGCCAGCAGTCATATTTGGGCAAACCGGGCCGGGGAGCTGTTTTTT. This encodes CASSHIWANRAGELFF.

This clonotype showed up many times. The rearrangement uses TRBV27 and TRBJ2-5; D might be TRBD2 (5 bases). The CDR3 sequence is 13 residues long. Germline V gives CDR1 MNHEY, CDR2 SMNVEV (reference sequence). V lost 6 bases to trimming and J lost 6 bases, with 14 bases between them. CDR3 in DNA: TGTGCCAGCAGGCCACTAGGGTCCAAGACCCAGTACTTC. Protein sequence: CASRPLGSKTQYF.

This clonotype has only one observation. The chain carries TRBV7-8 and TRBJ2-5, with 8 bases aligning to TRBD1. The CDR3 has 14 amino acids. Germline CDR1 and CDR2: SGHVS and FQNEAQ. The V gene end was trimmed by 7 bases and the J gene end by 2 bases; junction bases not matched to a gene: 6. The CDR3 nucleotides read TGTGCCAGCACCAGAGACAGGGGACAAGAGACCCAGTACTTC. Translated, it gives CASTRDRGQETQYF. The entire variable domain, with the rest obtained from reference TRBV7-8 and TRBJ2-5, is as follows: GAGVSQSPRYKVAKRGQDVALRCDPISGHVSLFWYQQALGQGPEFLTYFQNEAQLDKSGLPSDRFFAERPEGSVSTLKIQRTQQEDSAVYLCASTRDRGQETQYFGPGTRLLVL.

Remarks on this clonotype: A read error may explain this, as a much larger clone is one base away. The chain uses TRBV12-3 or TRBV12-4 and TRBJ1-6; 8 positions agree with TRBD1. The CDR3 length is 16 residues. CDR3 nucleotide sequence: TGTGCCAGCAGTACGTCCCGGGACAGGCGAAATTCAACCCTCCACTTT. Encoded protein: CASSTSRDRRNSTLHF.

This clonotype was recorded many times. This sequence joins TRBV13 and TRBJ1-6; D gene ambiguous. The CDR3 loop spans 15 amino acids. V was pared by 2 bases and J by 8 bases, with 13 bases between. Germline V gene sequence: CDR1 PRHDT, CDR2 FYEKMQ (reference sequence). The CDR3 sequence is CASSLRGGDYSPLHF. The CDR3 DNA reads TGTGCCAGCAGCTTACGGGGAGGCGATTATTCACCCCTCCACTTT.